Reported below is one T cell receptor (beta chain). Antigen specificity is unknown. The source of the sample is a study of OX40 agonist ivuxolimab in advanced cancers. Looking at the study overall: Partial responses were achieved by three patients: one hepatocellular carcinoma, two cutaneous melanoma. Study outcomes and limitations: Clones of CD4+ and CD8+ blood T cells grew by week 6 at doses of 0.1 to 3.0 mg/kg. People who partly responded at 0.1-3.0 mg/kg had some of the least clonal expansion seen. Normalized T-cell clonal expansion was also low in some nonresponders.

Between the trimmed V and J ends, which lost 4 bases and 4 bases, there was a span of 9 bases. CDR3 length: 13 amino acids. CDR1 and CDR2 from the germline V gene are SGDLS and YYNGEE. Method: immunoSEQ multiplex PCR; TCRdb's copy keeps in-frame clones and lacks some. This sample has some 11,000 clones, with roughly three quarters found just once. This chain uses TRBV9 with TRBJ2-1; D perhaps matches TRBD2 (6 bases). The sequenced sample was CD4+ or CD8+ T cells sorted from blood, obtained in a trial of the OX40 agonist ivuxolimab. This TCR derives from an adult with an advanced solid tumor such as melanoma, head and neck, liver or kidney cancer. The CDR3 sequence is CASSPGLYNEQFF. The CDR3 DNA is TGTGCCAGCAGCCCGGGACTTTACAATGAGCAGTTCTTC.